The T cell receptor (beta chain) under discussion was sequenced for a study of blood T cell repertoires in COVID-19. Study-wide background: Specimens from acute and convalescent COVID-19 originated in the United States, Italy and Spain. Sources were T cells, B-cell-depleted T cells, or PBMCs; the material itself was cDNA or gDNA.

As handled by the study authors: The assay estimated nucleated cells by amplifying reference gene primers. Sequenced by immunoSEQ multiplex PCR; TCRdb stores in-frame clones only, minus some. V, J and clone size were drawn from that table, and D and trimming were deduced from the DNA. Seen here are tens of thousands of clones, approximately 82% observed once, and the top ten hold 8.2%. The CDR3 has 11 residues. V was cut by 5 bases and J by 10 bases, with 9 bases left in between. Germline CDR1 LNHDA, CDR2 SQIVND (reference sequence). The TCR was taken from an elderly woman with acute or convalescent COVID-19. This chain links TRBV19 with TRBJ2-1; no reliable D call. The sample taken for sequencing was peripheral blood. CDR3: CASSVRQEQFF. DNA for the CDR3: TGTGCCAGTAGTGTTCGACAAGAGCAGTTCTTC. Full variable domain (remainder filled in from reference TRBV19 and TRBJ2-1): DGGITQSPKYLFRKEGQNVTLSCEQNLNHDAMYWYRQDPGQGLRLIYYSQIVNDFQKGDIAEGYSVSREKKESFPLTVTSAQKNPTAFYLCASSVRQEQFFGPGTRLTVL.